The rows below give T cell receptor beta chains drawn from one sample of a study of blood T cells in healthy people across ages. TCRdb passed the 5' RACE reads through MiXCR, listing each CDR3 protein once. The table shows around 1,500,000 distinct CDR3 sequences, with 35% to 45% occurring only once. What was sequenced was blood. The receptor set was obtained from a woman aged 18-29 years in good health. Each CDR3 is given with its conserved first and last residue.

V gene	J gene	CDR3 protein
TRBV2	TRBJ2-1	CASSGLWRESSHNEQFF
TRBV6-6	TRBJ1-2	CASSSGAWSYGYTF
TRBV5-1	TRBJ2-1	CASSLASGGDNEQFF
TRBV20-1	TRBJ2-7	CSAARFTSGSYEQYF
TRBV29-1	TRBJ1-1	CSVLGQQNTEAFF
TRBV5-5	TRBJ2-5	CASSLLGTGGETQYF
TRBV4-1	TRBJ2-5	CASSQDQLAGGGETQYF
TRBV9	TRBJ1-2	CASSPRRGDYGYTF
TRBV7-2	TRBJ2-1	CASSAASGQRVYEQFF
TRBV9	TRBJ2-1	CASSVSGGAVGEQFF
TRBV28	TRBJ2-5	CASIETQYF
TRBV5-1	TRBJ2-7	CASSLTGQASHEQYF
TRBV2	TRBJ2-1	CASSYLQRNAEEGAYNEQFF